Shown below are 2 T cell receptor beta chains from a single sample sequenced in a study of cytomegalovirus exposure and HLA in healthy donors. Primers: 60 Vbeta forward and 13 Jbeta reverse. Method: immunoSEQ multiplex PCR; TCRdb's copy keeps in-frame clones and lacks some. The data show roughly 120,000 clones, over 70% seen once. The sequenced material came from PBMCs. Receptors were obtained from a woman aged 18-29 years in good health and CMV-seronegative.

The chain employs TRBV4-1 and TRBJ1-2; the match to TRBD1 covers 9 bases. Germline V gene data show CDR1 as MGHRA and CDR2 as YSYEKL. CDR3 size: 17 residues. V shed 0 bases, J shed 0 bases, and the junction held 5 bases outside the gene matches. CDR3 region: CASSQEQGAQANYGYTF. Here the CDR3 DNA reads TGCGCCAGCAGCCAAGAACAGGGGGCACAAGCTAACTATGGCTACACCTTC.

This clone was counted only a few times. The V gene is TRBV7-8, the J gene TRBJ1-2; D is perhaps TRBD1 (6 bases). CDR3 length: 15 residues. Germline V lookup: CDR1 SGHVS, CDR2 FQNEAQ. V shed 0 bases and J shed 4 bases, with 12 bases lying between them. The CDR3 reads CASSLARTASYGYTF. CDR3 bases: TGTGCCAGCAGCTTAGCGAGGACAGCCTCCTATGGCTACACCTTC.